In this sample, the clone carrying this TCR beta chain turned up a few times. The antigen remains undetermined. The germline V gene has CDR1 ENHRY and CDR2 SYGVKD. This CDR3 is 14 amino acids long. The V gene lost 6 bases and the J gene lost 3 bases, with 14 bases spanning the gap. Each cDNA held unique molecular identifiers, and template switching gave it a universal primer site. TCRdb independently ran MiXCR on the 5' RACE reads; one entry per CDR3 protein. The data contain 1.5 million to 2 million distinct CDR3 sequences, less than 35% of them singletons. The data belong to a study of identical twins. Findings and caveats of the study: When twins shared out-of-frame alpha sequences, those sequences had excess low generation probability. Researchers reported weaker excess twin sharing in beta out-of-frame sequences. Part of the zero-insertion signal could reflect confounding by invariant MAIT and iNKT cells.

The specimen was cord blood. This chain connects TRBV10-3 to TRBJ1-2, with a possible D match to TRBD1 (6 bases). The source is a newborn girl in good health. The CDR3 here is CAIRGQGQYYGYTF. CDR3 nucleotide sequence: TGTGCCATCAGGGGCCAGGGACAATACTATGGCTACACCTTC.